What follows is one T cell receptor (beta chain) and its context. Sequence at one end of the junction differs from germline and may be a read error. The study recruited people aged 18 to 89 years across roughly 25 US areas. Cohorts were based on clinical histories the participants reported. The CDR3 has 17 amino acids. Germline V gene data show CDR1 as SGDLS and CDR2 as YYNGEE. Method: immunoSEQ multiplex PCR; TCRdb's copy keeps in-frame clones and lacks some. The data contain a few hundred thousand clones, about nine tenths of them singletons. The data were obtained in a study of blood T cell repertoires in COVID-19.

This sequence was found in a woman aged 30 to 39 who had recovered from COVID-19. The genes are TRBV9 and TRBJ2-2; D may be TRBD2 (6 bases). Sequencing input: PBMCs or T cells enriched from blood (not recorded which). CDR3 amino acids: CASSGATSFCEHRGAVF. In nucleotides, the CDR3 is TGTGCCAGCAGCGGGGCGACTAGTTTCTGCGAACACCGGGGAGCTGTTTTT.